The entry that follows covers one T cell receptor (beta chain) sequence. No antigen is known for it. Unique molecular identifiers were incorporated into the prepared TCRbeta library. TCRdb redid the calling of the PCR reads with MiXCR, one entry per CDR3 protein. There are about 600,000 distinct CDR3 sequences in the sample; 20% to 25% occur only once, and approximately 14% lies in the top ten. These data come from a study of T-cell reconstitution after alpha-beta-depleted transplantation in children. Study-level results: Reported findings indicate that, about two months after transplant, alpha-beta T cells came from several hundred expanded clones, which were derived from non-depleted graft cells.

The V and J ends lost 0 bases and 6 bases respectively, with 14 bases between them. The CDR3 has 14 amino acids. Germline CDR1 is SQVTM and CDR2 is ANQGSEA. The sequencing here drew on PBMCs, mostly from graft donor cells, taken 360 days after TCRalphabeta/CD19-depleted stem cell transplant. The TCR sequence derives from a boy in the first two years of life who had a stem cell transplant for acute myeloid leukemia, so the T cells may come from the graft donor. The rearrangement links TRBV29-1 to TRBJ1-2, with a weak D call TRBD1 (6 bases). The CDR3 DNA reads as TGCAGCGTTGAAGATCTCGTCGGGGGCAATGGCTACACCTTC. It specifies CSVEDLVGGNGYTF.